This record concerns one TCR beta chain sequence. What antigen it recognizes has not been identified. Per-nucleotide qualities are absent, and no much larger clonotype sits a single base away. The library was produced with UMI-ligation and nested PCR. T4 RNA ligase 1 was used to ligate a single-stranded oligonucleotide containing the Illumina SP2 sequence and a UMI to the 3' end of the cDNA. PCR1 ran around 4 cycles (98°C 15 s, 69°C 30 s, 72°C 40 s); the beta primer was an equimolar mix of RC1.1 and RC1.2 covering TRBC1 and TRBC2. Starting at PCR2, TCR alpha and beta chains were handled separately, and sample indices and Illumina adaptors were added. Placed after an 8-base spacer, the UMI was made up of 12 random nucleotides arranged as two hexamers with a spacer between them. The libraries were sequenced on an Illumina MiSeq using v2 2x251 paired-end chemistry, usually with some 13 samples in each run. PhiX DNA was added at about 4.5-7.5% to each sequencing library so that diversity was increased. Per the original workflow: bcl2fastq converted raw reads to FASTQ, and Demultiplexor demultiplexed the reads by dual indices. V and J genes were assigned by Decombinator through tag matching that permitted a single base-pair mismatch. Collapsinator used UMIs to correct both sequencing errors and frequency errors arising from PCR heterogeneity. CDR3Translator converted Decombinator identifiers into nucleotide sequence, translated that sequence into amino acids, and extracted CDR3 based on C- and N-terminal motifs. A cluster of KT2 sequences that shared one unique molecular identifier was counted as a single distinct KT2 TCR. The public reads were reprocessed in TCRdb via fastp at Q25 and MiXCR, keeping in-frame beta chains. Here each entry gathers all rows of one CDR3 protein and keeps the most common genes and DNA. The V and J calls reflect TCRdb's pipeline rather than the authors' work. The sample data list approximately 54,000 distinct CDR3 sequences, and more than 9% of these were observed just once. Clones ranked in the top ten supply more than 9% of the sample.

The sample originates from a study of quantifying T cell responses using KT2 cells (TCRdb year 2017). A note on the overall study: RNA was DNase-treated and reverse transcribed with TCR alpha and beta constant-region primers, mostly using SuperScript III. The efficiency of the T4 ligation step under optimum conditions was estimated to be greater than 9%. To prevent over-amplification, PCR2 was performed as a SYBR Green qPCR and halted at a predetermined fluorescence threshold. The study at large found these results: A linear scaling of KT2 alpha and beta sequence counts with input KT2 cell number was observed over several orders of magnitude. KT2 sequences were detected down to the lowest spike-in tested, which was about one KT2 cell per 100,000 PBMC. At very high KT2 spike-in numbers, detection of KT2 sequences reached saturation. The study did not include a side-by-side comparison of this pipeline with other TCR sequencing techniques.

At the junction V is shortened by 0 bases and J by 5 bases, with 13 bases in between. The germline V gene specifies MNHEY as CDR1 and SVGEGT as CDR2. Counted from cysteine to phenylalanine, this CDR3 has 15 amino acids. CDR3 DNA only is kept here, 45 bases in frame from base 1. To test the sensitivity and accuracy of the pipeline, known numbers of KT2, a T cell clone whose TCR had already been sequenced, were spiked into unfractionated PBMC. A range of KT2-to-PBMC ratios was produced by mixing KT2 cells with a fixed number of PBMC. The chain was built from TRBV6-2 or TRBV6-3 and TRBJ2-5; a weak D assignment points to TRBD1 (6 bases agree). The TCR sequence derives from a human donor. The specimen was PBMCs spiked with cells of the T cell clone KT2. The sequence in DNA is TGTGCCAGCAGTTACTCGAAACAGGGAAGCGAGACCCAGTACTTC. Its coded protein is CASSYSKQGSETQYF.